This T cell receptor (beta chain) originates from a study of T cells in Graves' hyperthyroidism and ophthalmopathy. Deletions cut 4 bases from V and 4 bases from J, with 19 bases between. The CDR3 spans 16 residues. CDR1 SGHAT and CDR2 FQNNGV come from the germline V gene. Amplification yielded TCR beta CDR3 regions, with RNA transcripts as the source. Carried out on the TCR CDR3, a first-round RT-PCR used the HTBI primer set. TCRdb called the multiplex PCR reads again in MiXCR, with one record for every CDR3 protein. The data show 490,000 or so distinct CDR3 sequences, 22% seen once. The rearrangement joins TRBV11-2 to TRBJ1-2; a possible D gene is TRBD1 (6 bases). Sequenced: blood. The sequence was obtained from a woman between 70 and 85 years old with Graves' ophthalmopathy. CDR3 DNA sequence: TGTGCCAGCAGCTCCGTGGGGGGCGGACTTCTCTATGGCTACACCTTC. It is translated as CASSSVGGGLLYGYTF.